Shown below are 26 T cell receptor beta chains from a single sample sequenced in a study of Graves' ophthalmopathy and Graves' hyperthyroidism. RNA transcripts were the template, and TCR beta CDR3 regions were amplified from them. The first-round RT-PCR employed HTBI primers together with the Qiagen OneStep RT-PCR kit. A multiplex PCR was then performed as the second round. TCRdb re-called the multiplex PCR reads through MiXCR, storing one row per CDR3 protein. This sample has a few hundred thousand distinct CDR3 sequences, with around a fifth found just once. The sample taken for sequencing was peripheral blood. The receptors stem from a woman aged 45-65 years with Graves' ophthalmopathy.

The J gene is TRBJ2-7, the V gene TRBV18, with TRBD1 matching 8 bases. Germline lookup yields CDR1 KGHSH and CDR2 LQKENI. J gave up 3 bases and V 4 bases, and 5 bases lay outside the gene matches. The CDR3 runs to 14 residues. The CDR3, as DNA: TGTGCCAGCTCACGCGGACAGGGAAACTACGAGCAGTACTTC. This sequence encodes CASSRGQGNYEQYF.

The chain is built from TRBV6-5 and TRBJ2-7; 11 bases agree with TRBD2. CDR1 MNHEY and CDR2 SVGAGI come from the germline V gene. This CDR3 is built from 15 residues. The V gene end was trimmed by 2 bases and the J gene end by 4 bases; junction bases not matched to a gene: 4. In nucleotides, the CDR3 is TGTGCCAGCAGTTACGAACTAGCGGGAGAATACGAGCAGTACTTC. This sequence encodes CASSYELAGEYEQYF.

Here the CDR3 DNA reads TGTGCCAGCAGCTTAGTCGGCCTAGCGGGAGGGACCGGGGAGCTGTTTTTT. Its protein is CASSLVGLAGGTGELFF. The chain recombines TRBV11-2 with TRBJ2-2; 12 bases match TRBD2. The CDR3 consists of 17 residues. Germline V gene sequence: CDR1 SGHAT, CDR2 FQNNGV. The V gene end was trimmed by 1 base and the J gene end by 5 bases; junction bases not matched to a gene: 5.

This clonotype was seen more than once but under ten times. This chain links TRBV4-1 with TRBJ2-2; D uncertain. CDR1 is MGHRA, CDR2 YSYEKL, per germline. The CDR3 length is 20 residues. The V gene lost 0 bases and the J gene lost 5 bases, with 25 bases spanning the gap. CDR3 sequence: CASSQDRQAPGPRQTGELFF. CDR3 bases: TGCGCCAGCAGCCAAGATCGTCAGGCCCCCGGGCCTCGTCAAACCGGGGAGCTGTTTTTT.

The chain carries TRBV28 and TRBJ2-5; 10 bases are a match to TRBD2. Trimming took 4 bases from V and 2 from J; bases not matched to a gene: 4. The CDR3 length is 15 residues. Looked up from germline, CDR1 is MDHEN and CDR2 is SYDVKM. The CDR3 loop reads CASSSLAGIQETQYF. The CDR3 DNA reads as TGTGCCAGCAGTTCACTAGCGGGAATACAAGAGACCCAGTACTTC.

The chain couples TRBV24-1 to TRBJ1-5; D unresolved. Germline assignment: CDR1 KGHDR and CDR2 SFDVKD. This CDR3 comprises 10 residues. V lost 12 bases and J 6 bases, leaving 8 bases between the germline ends. The CDR3 nucleotides read TGTGCCCCCCCGAGTCAGCCCCAGCATTTT. It encodes CAPPSQPQHF.

This clonotype appeared many times. The V and J genes are TRBV28 and TRBJ2-7, with a possible D match to TRBD2 (6 bases). The CDR3 has 15 residues. The germline CDR1 and CDR2 sequences are MDHEN and SYDVKM. The V end was cut by 5 bases, the J end by 6 bases, with 20 bases between. The CDR3 coding sequence is TGTGCCAGCAGTCTCGCGGGACGGAGGACCACCGAGCAGTACTTC. Its protein product is CASSLAGRRTTEQYF. The full variable domain, in which reference TRBV28 and TRBJ2-7 provide the parts outside the CDR3, is DVKVTQSSRYLVKRTGEKVFLECVQDMDHENMFWYRQDPGLGLRLIYFSYDVKMKEKGDIPEGYSVSREKKERFSLILESASTNQTSMYLCASSLAGRRTTEQYFGPGTRLTVT.

This clonotype was seen many times. V and J are TRBV19 and TRBJ1-5, with a weak D call TRBD1 (5 bases). Per the germline V gene, CDR1 is LNHDA and CDR2 is SQIVND (reference sequence). Deletions cut 6 bases from V and 7 bases from J, with 16 bases between. CDR3 size: 14 residues. For the CDR3, the DNA is TGTGCCAGTAGGCGAGGGGCCCTCACGCAGCCCCAGCATTTT. Encoded protein: CASRRGALTQPQHF.

V gene TRBV24-1 combines with J gene TRBJ2-5; 9 positions agree with TRBD2. Germline V gene sequence: CDR1 KGHDR, CDR2 SFDVKD. V gave up 3 bases and J gave up 6 bases; unmatched junction bases: 16. CDR3 length: 18 amino acids. This CDR3 reads CATSDETRGSGSGKTQYF. The DNA for the CDR3 is TGTGCCACCAGTGATGAGACCCGGGGTAGCGGGAGCGGTAAGACCCAGTACTTC.

At least ten counts were recorded for this clonotype. This rearrangement joins TRBV5-1 to TRBJ2-7, with D perhaps matching TRBD1 or TRBD2 (5 bases each). The CDR3 is made up of 17 amino acids. Germline values: CDR1 SGHRS, CDR2 YFSETQ. The germline V and J ends were trimmed by 1 base and 6 bases, with 23 bases remaining between them. The CDR3 DNA follows: TGCGCCAGCAGCTTGAGTAGTCGGCTGACCCAGGGAGTCGAGCAGTACTTC. Translated, it gives CASSLSSRLTQGVEQYF.

This clonotype was counted ten times or more. V is TRBV20-1 and J is TRBJ2-7, with D unclear. Germline CDR1 is DFQATT and CDR2 is SNEGSKA (reference sequence). CDR3 length: 12 residues. The germline V and J ends were trimmed by 5 bases and 3 bases, with 11 bases remaining between them. The CDR3 sequence is CSASGTDYEQYF. DNA for the CDR3: TGCAGTGCTTCTGGTACTGACTACGAGCAGTACTTC.

This clonotype was counted many times. This rearrangement joins TRBV6-5 to TRBJ2-7, with a possible D match to TRBD2 (5 bases). Looked up from germline, CDR1 is MNHEY and CDR2 is SVGAGI. This CDR3 region has 13 residues. Trimming removed 6 bases from V and 1 base from J, with 10 bases in between. CDR3 DNA: TGTGCCAGCAGGGTAGGAGGTTCCTACGAGCAGTACTTC. Its translation: CASRVGGSYEQYF.

In this sample, this clonotype turned up a few times. The gene calls are TRBV6-1 and TRBJ1-6; D is undetermined. The length of the CDR3 is 11 residues. V lost 6 bases to trimming and J lost 12 bases, with 9 bases between them. Germline-derived CDR1 and CDR2 are MNHNS and SASEGT. CDR3 residues: CASRRGGPLHF. In DNA, the CDR3 is TGTGCCAGCAGACGAGGTGGACCCCTCCACTTT.

This clonotype was seen many times. The V call is TRBV6-1, the J call TRBJ2-5; perhaps TRBD1 as D (5 bases). Trimming took off 6 bases at V and 5 bases at J, with 16 bases between the two ends. The germline V gene has CDR1 MNHNS and CDR2 SASEGT. CDR3 size: 14 residues. CDR3 loop: CASSRGHPWETQYF. CDR3 nucleotides: TGTGCCAGCAGCCGAGGACACCCGTGGGAGACCCAGTACTTC.

In this sample, this clonotype turned up many times. This rearrangement joins TRBV15 to TRBJ2-5, with 7 nucleotides matching TRBD2. The V gene end was trimmed by 5 bases and the J gene end by 4 bases; junction bases not matched to a gene: 19. Germline values: CDR1 LNHNV, CDR2 YYDKDF (reference sequence). This CDR3 is built from 18 residues. CDR3 nucleotide sequence: TGTGCCACCAGCGCGCGCATTACGGCGGGAGACGTAGCAGAGACCCAGTACTTC. Its protein product is CATSARITAGDVAETQYF.

As regards this clonotype: It is unclear where the CDR3 begins or ends on the DNA, so no DNA is shown, and the CDR3 is as TCRdb lists it. This sequence joins TRBV6-2 or TRBV6-3 and TRBJ2-2; the table's TRBD2 call for D was not verified on the DNA. The CDR3 numbers 15 amino acids, ends counted. From germline, CDR1 is MNHEY and CDR2 SVGEGT. The CDR3 reads CASSYGTFGAGELFF.

J is TRBJ2-7 and V is TRBV28; D may be TRBD2 (6 bases). The germline V gene has CDR1 MDHEN and CDR2 SYDVKM. The CDR3 length is 15 residues. V lost 5 bases to trimming and J lost 5 bases, with 19 bases between them. The CDR3 loop reads CASSQRAGSRDEQYF. As DNA, the CDR3 is TGTGCCAGCAGTCAAAGGGCGGGGTCTCGGGACGAGCAGTACTTC.

This clonotype showed up many times. J is TRBJ1-1 and V is TRBV20-1; maybe TRBD1 (6 bases). V lost 6 bases and J lost 0, with 14 bases in between. CDR1 and CDR2 (germline): DFQATT, SNEGSKA (reference sequence). There are 14 residues in the CDR3. The CDR3 spells CSATLGGLNTEAFF. The CDR3 DNA sequence: TGCAGTGCCACTCTCGGGGGCTTGAACACTGAAGCTTTCTTT.

This chain links TRBV7-9 with TRBJ1-1; no reliable D call. V lost 2 bases, J lost 1 base, and 8 bases lay in between. The V gene's germline CDR1 is SEHNR and CDR2 FQNEAQ (reference sequence). The CDR3 totals 14 residues. The CDR3 coding sequence is TGTGCCAGCAGCTTAACGGAGTCGAACACTGAAGCTTTCTTT. Translated, it gives CASSLTESNTEAFF.

This clonotype was observed many times. The chain recombines TRBV29-1 with TRBJ2-2; no reliable D call. CDR3 length equals 14 residues. Trimming shortened V by 4 bases and J by 1 base, and 10 bases separated the two germline ends. Germline V CDR1 and CDR2: SQVTM, ANQGSEA. The CDR3 region is CSVAGGLNTGELFF. DNA of the CDR3: TGCAGCGTTGCGGGCGGATTGAACACCGGGGAGCTGTTTTTT.

This clonotype was counted once. The chain links TRBV7-8 to TRBJ2-5, with D perhaps TRBD2 (5 bases). Germline assignment: CDR1 SGHVS and CDR2 FQNEAQ. V lost 5 bases to trimming and J lost 4 bases, with 14 bases between them. CDR3 length: 14 residues. The chain's CDR3 is CASSTSASRETQYF. CDR3 sequence (DNA): TGTGCCAGCAGCACCAGCGCTAGCAGAGAGACCCAGTACTTC.

This clonotype occurred many times. The chain recombines TRBV7-9 with TRBJ1-5; D is undetermined. Per germline, CDR1 SEHNR and CDR2 FQNEAQ (reference sequence). This CDR3 has 15 amino acids. The ends were cut back, 1 base at V and 3 bases at J, with 10 bases in the middle. The CDR3 reads CASSLDGRDNQPQHF. CDR3 nucleotides: TGTGCCAGCAGCTTAGATGGGAGAGACAATCAGCCCCAGCATTTT.

The V call is TRBV12-5, the J call TRBJ1-1; unclear D gene. CDR1 and CDR2 from the germline V gene are LGHNT and FRNRAP. V was pared by 4 bases and J by 10 bases, with 13 bases between. The CDR3 spans 12 residues. Here the CDR3 reads CASGWQVEVAFF. The CDR3 DNA follows: TGTGCTAGTGGTTGGCAAGTGGAGGTAGCTTTCTTT. Together with reference TRBV12-5 and TRBJ1-1, the CDR3 gives the full variable domain: DARVTQTPRHKVTEMGQEVTMRCQPILGHNTVFWYRQTMMQGLELLAYFRNRAPLDDSGMPKDRFSAEMPDATLATLKIQPSEPRDSAVYFCASGWQVEVAFFGQGTRLTVV.

CDR3 DNA sequence: TGTGCCAGCAAGGGGAATTCCATGAACACTGAAGCTTTCTTT. Its translation: CASKGNSMNTEAFF. This chain connects TRBV6-4 to TRBJ1-1, with a possible D match to TRBD1 (5 bases). The V end was cut by 7 bases, the J end by 0 bases, with 12 bases between. Germline loops: CDR1 MRHNA, CDR2 SNTAGT. The CDR3 has 14 residues.

Ten or more counts support this clonotype. The chain recombines TRBV6-9 with TRBJ2-2; D is perhaps TRBD2 (6 bases). Trimming pared 10 bases from V and 6 bases from J, leaving 18 bases between. In germline, CDR1 is MNHGY, CDR2 SVAAGI. The CDR3 is 14 residues long. CDR3 loop: CANRSRECPGELFF. In DNA, the CDR3 is TGTGCCAACCGGTCCCGGGAGTGTCCCGGGGAGCTGTTTTTT.

This clonotype is a singleton in its sample. V usage is TRBV12-3 or TRBV12-4 and J usage is TRBJ2-3; the D gene could be TRBD1 or TRBD2 (5 bases each). The CDR3 is 15 amino acids. V was trimmed by 3 bases and J by 5 bases, leaving 15 bases between them. CDR3 coding DNA: TGTGCCAGCAGTTTTGCCGGGACCGAACAAGATACGCAGTATTTT. It encodes CASSFAGTEQDTQYF.